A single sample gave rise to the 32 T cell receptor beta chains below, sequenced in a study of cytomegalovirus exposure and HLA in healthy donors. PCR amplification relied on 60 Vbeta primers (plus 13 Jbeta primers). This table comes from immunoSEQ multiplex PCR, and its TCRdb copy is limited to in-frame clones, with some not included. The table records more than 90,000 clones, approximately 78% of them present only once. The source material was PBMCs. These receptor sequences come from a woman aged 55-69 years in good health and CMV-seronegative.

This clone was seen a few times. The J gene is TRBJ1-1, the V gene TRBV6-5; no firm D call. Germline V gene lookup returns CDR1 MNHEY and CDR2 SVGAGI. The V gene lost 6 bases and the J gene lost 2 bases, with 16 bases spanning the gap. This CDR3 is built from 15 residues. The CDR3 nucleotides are TGTGCCAGCAGCCGAGGCGATTCGTTCAACACTGAAGCTTTCTTT. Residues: CASSRGDSFNTEAFF.

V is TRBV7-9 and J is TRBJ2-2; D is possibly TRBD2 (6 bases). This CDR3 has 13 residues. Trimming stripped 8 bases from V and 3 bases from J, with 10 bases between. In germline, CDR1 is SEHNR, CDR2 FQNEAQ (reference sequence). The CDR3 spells CASSWGDTGELFF. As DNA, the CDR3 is TGTGCCAGCTCTTGGGGGGACACCGGGGAGCTGTTTTTT.

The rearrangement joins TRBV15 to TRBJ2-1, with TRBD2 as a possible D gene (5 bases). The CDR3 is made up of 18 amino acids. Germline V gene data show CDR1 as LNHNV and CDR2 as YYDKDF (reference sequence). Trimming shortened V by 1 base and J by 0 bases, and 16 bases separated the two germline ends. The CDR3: CATSRGGLAVSSYNEQFF. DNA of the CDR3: TGTGCCACCAGCAGAGGGGGTCTAGCCGTTAGCTCCTACAATGAGCAGTTCTTC.

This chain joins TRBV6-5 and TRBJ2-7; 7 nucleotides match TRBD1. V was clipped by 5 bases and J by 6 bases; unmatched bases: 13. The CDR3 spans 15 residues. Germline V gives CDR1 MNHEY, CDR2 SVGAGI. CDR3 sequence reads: CASSRSQQGLSEQYF. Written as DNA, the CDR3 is TGTGCCAGCAGTAGATCCCAACAGGGGCTCTCCGAGCAGTACTTC.

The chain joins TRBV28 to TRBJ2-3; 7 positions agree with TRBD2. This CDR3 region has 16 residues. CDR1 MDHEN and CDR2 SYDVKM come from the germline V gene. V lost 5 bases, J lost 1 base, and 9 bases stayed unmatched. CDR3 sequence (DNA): TGTGCCAGCAGTCTCCCCGGGGCGGGGGGCACAGATACGCAGTATTTT. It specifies CASSLPGAGGTDTQYF.

In nucleotides, the CDR3 is TGTGCCAGTAGCTATGGGACAGGGAACTCCTACGAGCAGTACTTC. Translation: CASSYGTGNSYEQYF. The chain uses TRBV19 and TRBJ2-7; 9 nucleotides line up with TRBD1. CDR3 size: 15 residues. The junction had 6 bases not matched to a gene; V was cut back by 6 bases and J by 0 bases. Germline CDR1 reads LNHDA; CDR2 reads SQIVND (reference sequence).

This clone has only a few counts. CDR3 protein: CASSLRGRGLGGYTF. In DNA form, the CDR3 reads TGTGCCAGCAGTTTAAGGGGCAGGGGGCTAGGTGGCTACACCTTC. The gene calls are TRBV27 and TRBJ1-2, with 8 bases aligning to TRBD1. The germline V gene has CDR1 MNHEY and CDR2 SMNVEV (reference sequence). V lost 2 bases to trimming and J lost 7 bases; unmatched junction nucleotides: 9. The CDR3 is 15 amino acids.

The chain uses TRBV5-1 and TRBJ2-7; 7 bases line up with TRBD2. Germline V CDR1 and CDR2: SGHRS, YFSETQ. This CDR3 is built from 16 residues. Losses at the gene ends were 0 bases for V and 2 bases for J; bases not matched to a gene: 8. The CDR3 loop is CASSLVTGGGTYEQYF. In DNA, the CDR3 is TGCGCCAGCAGCTTGGTCACGGGGGGTGGGACCTACGAGCAGTACTTC.

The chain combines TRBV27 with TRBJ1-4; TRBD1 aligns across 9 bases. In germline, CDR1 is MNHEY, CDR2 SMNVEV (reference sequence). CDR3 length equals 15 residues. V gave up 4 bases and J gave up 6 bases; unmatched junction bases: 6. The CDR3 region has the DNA TGTGCCAGCAGTTCGGGGACAGGGTTTTATGAAAAACTGTTTTTT. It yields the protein CASSSGTGFYEKLFF.

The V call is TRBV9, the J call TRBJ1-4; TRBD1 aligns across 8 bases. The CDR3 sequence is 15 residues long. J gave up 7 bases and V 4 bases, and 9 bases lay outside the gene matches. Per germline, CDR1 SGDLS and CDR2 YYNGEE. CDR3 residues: CASSLTGTGLEKLFF. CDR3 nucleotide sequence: TGTGCCAGCAGCCTCACCGGGACAGGACTTGAAAAACTGTTTTTT.

This chain's CDR3 is CASSPQDNQPQHF. The CDR3 DNA follows: TGTGCCAGCTCACCTCAGGACAATCAGCCCCAGCATTTT. The chain employs TRBV18 and TRBJ1-5, with D hard to call. The germline V gene has CDR1 KGHSH and CDR2 LQKENI. The CDR3 loop spans 13 amino acids. Trimming took off 3 bases at V and 3 bases at J, with 6 bases between the two ends.

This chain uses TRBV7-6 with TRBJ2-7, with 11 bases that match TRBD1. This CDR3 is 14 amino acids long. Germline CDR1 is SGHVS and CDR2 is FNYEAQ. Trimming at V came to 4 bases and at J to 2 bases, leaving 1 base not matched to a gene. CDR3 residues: CASSSGQGAYEQYF. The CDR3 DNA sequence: TGTGCCAGCAGCTCGGGACAGGGGGCCTACGAGCAGTACTTC.

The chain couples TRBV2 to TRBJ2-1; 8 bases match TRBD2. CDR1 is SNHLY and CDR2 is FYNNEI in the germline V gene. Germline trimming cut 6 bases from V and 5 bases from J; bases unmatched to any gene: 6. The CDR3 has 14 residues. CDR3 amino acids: CASSLAGGNNEQFF. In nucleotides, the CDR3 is TGTGCCAGCAGCCTAGCGGGTGGGAACAATGAGCAGTTCTTC.

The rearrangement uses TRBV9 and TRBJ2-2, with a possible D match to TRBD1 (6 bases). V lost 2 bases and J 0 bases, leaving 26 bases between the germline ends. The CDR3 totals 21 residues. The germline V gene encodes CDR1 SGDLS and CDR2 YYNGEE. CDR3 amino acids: CASSVEKQGQTLKPNTGELFF. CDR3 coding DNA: TGTGCCAGCAGCGTGGAAAAACAGGGACAAACCCTGAAGCCGAACACCGGGGAGCTGTTTTTT.

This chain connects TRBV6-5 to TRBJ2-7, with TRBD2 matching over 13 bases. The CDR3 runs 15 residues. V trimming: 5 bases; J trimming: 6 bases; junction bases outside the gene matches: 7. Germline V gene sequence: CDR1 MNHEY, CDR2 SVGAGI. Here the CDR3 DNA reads TGTGCCAGCAGTACGGGACTAGCGGGACCTTCCGAGCAGTACTTC. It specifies CASSTGLAGPSEQYF.

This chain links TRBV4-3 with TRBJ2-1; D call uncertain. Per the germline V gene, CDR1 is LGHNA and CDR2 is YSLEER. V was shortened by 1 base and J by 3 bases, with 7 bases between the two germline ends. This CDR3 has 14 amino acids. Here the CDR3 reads CASSQAVLYNEQFF. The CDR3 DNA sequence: TGCGCCAGCAGCCAAGCCGTCCTCTACAATGAGCAGTTCTTC.

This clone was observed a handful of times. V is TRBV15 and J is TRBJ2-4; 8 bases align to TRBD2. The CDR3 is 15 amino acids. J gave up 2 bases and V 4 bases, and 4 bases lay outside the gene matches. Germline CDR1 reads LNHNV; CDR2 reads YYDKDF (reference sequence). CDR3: CATSTGGVTKNIQYF. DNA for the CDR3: TGTGCCACCAGCACCGGGGGGGTTACCAAAAACATTCAGTACTTC.

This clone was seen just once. The chain's CDR3 is CASSSDRGLNEKLFF. CDR3 coding DNA: TGTGCCAGCAGCTCCGACAGGGGGCTGAATGAAAAACTGTTTTTT. This sequence joins TRBV5-6 and TRBJ1-4; 10 positions agree with TRBD1. The CDR3 extends over 15 amino acids. V was clipped by 3 bases and J by 5 bases; unmatched bases: 4. Germline V gene data show CDR1 as SGHDT and CDR2 as YYEEEE.

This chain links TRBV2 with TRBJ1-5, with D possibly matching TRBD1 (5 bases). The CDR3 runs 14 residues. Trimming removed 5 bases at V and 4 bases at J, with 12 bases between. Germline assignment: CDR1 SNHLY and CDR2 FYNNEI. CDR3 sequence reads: CASSSGTANQPQHF. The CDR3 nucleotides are TGTGCCAGCAGTTCTGGGACTGCTAATCAGCCCCAGCATTTT.

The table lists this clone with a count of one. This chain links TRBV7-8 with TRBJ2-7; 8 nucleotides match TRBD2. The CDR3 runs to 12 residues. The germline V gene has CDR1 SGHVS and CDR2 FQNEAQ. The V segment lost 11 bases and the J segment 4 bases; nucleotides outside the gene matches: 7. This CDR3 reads CALGGAGYEQYF. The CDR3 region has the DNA TGTGCCCTCGGGGGGGCTGGGTACGAGCAGTACTTC. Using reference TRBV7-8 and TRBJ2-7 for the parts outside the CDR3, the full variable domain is GAGVSQSPRYKVAKRGQDVALRCDPISGHVSLFWYQQALGQGPEFLTYFQNEAQLDKSGLPSDRFFAERPEGSVSTLKIQRTQQEDSAVYLCALGGAGYEQYFGPGTRLTVT.

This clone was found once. The CDR3 region is CASSLAGIAGGSTDTQYF. CDR3 bases: TGTGCCAGCAGCTTAGCGGGGATAGCGGGGGGTAGCACAGATACGCAGTATTTT. The chain links TRBV7-2 to TRBJ2-3; 10 bases line up with TRBD2. CDR1 SGHTA and CDR2 FQGNSA come from the germline V gene. The V segment lost 0 bases and the J segment 0 bases; nucleotides outside the gene matches: 6. This CDR3 has 18 amino acids.

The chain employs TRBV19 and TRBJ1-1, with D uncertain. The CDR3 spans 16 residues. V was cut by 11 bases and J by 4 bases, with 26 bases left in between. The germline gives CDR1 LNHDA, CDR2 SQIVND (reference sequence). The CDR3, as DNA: TGTGCCTCTGAGGAGGGCGGGAGGACTTGGGGCACTGAAGCTTTCTTT. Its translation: CASEEGGRTWGTEAFF.

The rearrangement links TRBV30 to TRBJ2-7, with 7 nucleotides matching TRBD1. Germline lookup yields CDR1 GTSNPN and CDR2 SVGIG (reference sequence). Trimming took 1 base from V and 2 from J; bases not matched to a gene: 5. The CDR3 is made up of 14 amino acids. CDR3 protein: CAWSGLGGPYEQYF. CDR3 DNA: TGTGCCTGGAGTGGGTTAGGGGGCCCCTACGAGCAGTACTTC. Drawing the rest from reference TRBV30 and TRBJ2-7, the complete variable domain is SQTIHQWPATLVQPVGSPLSLECTVEGTSNPNLYWYRQAAGRGLQLLFYSVGIGQISSEVPQNLSASRPQDRQFILSSKKLLLSDSGFYLCAWSGLGGPYEQYFGPGTRLTVT.

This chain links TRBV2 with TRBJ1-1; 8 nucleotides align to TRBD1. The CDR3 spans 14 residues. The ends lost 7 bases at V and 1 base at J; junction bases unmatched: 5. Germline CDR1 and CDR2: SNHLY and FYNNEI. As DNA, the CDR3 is TGTGCCAGCACCAGGACAGGGAAGAACACTGAAGCTTTCTTT. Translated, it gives CASTRTGKNTEAFF.

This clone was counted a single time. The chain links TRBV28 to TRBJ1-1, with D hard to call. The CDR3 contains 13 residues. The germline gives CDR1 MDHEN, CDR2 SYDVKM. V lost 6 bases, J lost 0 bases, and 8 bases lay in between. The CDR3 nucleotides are TGTGCCAGCAGCCGTCGGTTGAACACTGAAGCTTTCTTT. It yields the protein CASSRRLNTEAFF.

The CDR3 loop is CASRAGMNTEAFF. The CDR3 region has the DNA TGTGCCAGCAGGGCAGGAATGAACACTGAAGCTTTCTTT. The chain carries TRBV5-6 and TRBJ1-1; no reliable D call. Germline loops: CDR1 SGHDT, CDR2 YYEEEE. CDR3 length: 13 amino acids. V was pared by 5 bases and J by 0 bases, with 8 bases between.

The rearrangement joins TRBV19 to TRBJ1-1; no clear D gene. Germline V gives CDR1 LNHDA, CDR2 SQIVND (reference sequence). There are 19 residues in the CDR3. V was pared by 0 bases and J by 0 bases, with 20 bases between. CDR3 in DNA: TGTGCCAGTAGTATAGATCCGACAATGGACTTTCGAATGAACACTGAAGCTTTCTTT. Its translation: CASSIDPTMDFRMNTEAFF.

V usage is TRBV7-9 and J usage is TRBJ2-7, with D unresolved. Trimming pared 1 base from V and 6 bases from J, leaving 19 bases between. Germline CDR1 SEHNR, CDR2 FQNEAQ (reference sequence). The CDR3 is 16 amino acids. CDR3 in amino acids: CASSLVGGGLPTEQYF. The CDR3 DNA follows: TGTGCCAGCAGCTTAGTTGGTGGCGGCCTACCTACCGAGCAGTACTTC.

The CDR3 sequence: CASSPGLGQYYGYTF. CDR3 in DNA: TGTGCCAGCAGTCCAGGATTAGGACAGTACTATGGCTACACCTTC. The chain couples TRBV27 to TRBJ1-2; a possible D gene is TRBD1 (6 bases). Germline loops: CDR1 MNHEY, CDR2 SMNVEV (reference sequence). Trimming removed 5 bases at V and 3 bases at J, with 16 bases between. The CDR3 loop spans 15 amino acids.

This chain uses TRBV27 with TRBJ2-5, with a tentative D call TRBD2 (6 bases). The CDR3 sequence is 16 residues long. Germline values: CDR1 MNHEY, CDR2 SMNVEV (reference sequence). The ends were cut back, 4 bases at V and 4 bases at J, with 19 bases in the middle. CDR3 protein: CASSSTQAGGPETQYF. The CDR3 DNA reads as TGTGCCAGCAGTTCAACTCAAGCGGGTGGGCCAGAGACCCAGTACTTC.

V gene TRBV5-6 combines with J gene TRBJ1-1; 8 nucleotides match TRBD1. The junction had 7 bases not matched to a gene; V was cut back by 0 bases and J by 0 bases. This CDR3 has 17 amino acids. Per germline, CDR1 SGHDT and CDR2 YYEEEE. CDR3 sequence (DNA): TGTGCCAGCAGCTTGGTACAGGGGGTAAACCTGAACACTGAAGCTTTCTTT. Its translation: CASSLVQGVNLNTEAFF.

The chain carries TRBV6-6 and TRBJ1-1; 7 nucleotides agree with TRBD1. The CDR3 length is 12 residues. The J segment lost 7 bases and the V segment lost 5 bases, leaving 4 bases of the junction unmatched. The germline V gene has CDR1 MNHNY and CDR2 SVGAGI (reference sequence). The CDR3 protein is CASSLTGYEAFF. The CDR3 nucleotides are TGTGCCAGCAGTCTGACAGGGTATGAAGCTTTCTTT.